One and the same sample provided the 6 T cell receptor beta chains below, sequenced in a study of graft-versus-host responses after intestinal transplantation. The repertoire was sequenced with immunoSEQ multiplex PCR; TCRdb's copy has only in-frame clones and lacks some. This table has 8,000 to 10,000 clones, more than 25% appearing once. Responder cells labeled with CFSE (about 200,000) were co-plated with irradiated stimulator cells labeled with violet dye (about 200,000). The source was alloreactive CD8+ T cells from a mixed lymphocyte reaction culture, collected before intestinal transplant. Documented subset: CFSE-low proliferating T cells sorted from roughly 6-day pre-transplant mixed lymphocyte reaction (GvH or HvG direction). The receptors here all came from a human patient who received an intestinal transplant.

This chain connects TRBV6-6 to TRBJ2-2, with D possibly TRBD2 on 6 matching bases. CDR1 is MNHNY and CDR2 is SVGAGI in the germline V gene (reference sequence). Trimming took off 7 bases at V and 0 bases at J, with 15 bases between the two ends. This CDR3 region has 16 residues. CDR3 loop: CASKALGTSNTGELFF. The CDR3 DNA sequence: TGTGCCAGCAAGGCGCTAGGGACTTCGAACACCGGGGAGCTGTTTTTT.

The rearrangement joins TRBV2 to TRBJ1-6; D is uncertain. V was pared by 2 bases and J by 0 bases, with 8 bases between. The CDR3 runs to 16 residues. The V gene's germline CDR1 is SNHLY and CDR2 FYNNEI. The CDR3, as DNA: TGTGCCAGCAGTGAAATTGTTAGCTCCTATAATTCACCCCTCCACTTT. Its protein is CASSEIVSSYNSPLHF.

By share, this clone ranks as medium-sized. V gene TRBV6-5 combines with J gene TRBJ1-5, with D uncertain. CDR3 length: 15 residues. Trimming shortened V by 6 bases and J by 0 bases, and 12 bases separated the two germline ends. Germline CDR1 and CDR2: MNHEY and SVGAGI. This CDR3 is CASSPDTTSNQPQHF. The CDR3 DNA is TGTGCCAGCAGCCCCGACACGACTAGCAATCAGCCCCAGCATTTT.

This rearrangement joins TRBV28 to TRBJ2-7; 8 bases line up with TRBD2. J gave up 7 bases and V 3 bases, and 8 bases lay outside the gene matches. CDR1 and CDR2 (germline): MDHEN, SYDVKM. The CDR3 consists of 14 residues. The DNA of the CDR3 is TGTGCCAGCAGTTTCGGGGGGGGCGTATGGGAGCAGTACTTC. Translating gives CASSFGGGVWEQYF.

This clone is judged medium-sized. The CDR3 reads CASEGQGVTGELFF. The CDR3 DNA sequence: TGTGCCAGCGAGGGACAGGGTGTAACCGGGGAGCTGTTTTTT. V is TRBV18 and J is TRBJ2-2; TRBD1 matches at 9 bases. The germline V gene encodes CDR1 KGHSH and CDR2 LQKENI. V dropped 8 bases and J dropped 5; count of bases not matched to a gene: 6. The CDR3 spans 14 residues.

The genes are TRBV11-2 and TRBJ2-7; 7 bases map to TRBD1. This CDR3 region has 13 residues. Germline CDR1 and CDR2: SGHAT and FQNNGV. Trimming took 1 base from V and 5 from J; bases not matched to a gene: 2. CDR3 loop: CASSLVTGDEQYF. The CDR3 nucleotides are TGTGCCAGCAGCTTAGTAACAGGGGACGAGCAGTACTTC.